This T cell receptor beta chain is drawn from a study of control samples from healthy donors and cancer patients. Germline CDR1 and CDR2: SNHLY and FYNNEI. The J segment lost 6 bases and the V segment lost 7 bases, leaving 9 bases of the junction unmatched. The CDR3 is 16 amino acids. This clone was counted between two and nine times. Produced via immunoSEQ multiplex PCR; TCRdb's table is partial and in-frame only. The repertoire holds under 200,000 clones, with 90% to 95% as singletons. V usage is TRBV2 and J usage is TRBJ1-6, with 10 bases that match TRBD1. The sample taken for sequencing was blood. The TCR was taken from a woman between 25 and 40 years old in good health. This chain's CDR3 is CASTRQGATTNSPLHF. CDR3 nucleotide sequence: TGTGCCAGCACGCGACAGGGGGCGACTACTAATTCACCCCTCCACTTT.